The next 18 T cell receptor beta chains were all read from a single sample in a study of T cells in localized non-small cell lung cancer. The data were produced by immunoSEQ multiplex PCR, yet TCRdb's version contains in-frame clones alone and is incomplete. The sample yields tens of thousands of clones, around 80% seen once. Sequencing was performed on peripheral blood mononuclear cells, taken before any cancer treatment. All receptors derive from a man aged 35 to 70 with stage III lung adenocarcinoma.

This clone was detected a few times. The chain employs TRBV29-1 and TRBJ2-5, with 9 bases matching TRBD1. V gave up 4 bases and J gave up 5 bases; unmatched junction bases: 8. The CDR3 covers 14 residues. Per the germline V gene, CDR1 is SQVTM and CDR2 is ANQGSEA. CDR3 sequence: CSVGGGTGKETQYF. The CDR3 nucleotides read TGCAGCGTTGGTGGGGGGACAGGGAAGGAGACCCAGTACTTC.

The DNA of the CDR3 is TGTGCCAGCAAGCTTGGGAGGGGTAACTATGGCTACACCTTC. Encoded protein: CASKLGRGNYGYTF. The genes are TRBV27 and TRBJ1-2; TRBD1 might be the D (5 bases). CDR3 length: 14 residues. V was clipped by 7 bases and J by 1 base, with 13 bases between them. Germline V lookup: CDR1 MNHEY, CDR2 SMNVEV (reference sequence).

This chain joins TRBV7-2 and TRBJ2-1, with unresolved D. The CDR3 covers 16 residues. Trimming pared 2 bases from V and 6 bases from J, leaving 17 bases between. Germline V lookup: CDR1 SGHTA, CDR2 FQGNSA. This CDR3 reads CASSLMPPVRGNEQFF. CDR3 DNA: TGTGCCAGCAGCTTAATGCCCCCGGTCCGCGGCAATGAGCAGTTCTTC.

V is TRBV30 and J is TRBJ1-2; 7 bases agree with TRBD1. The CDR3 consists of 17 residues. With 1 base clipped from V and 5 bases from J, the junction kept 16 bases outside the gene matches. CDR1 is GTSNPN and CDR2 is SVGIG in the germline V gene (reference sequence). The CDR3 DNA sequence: TGTGCCTGGAGTGCGGCATCAGGGGGTCCAGGGTGGTATGGCTACACCTTC. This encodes CAWSAASGGPGWYGYTF.

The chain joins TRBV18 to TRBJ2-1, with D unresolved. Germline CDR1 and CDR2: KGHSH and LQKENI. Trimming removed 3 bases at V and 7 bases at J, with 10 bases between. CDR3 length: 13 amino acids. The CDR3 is CASSPSLRNEQFF. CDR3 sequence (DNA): TGTGCCAGCTCACCCTCTTTGCGGAATGAGCAGTTCTTC.

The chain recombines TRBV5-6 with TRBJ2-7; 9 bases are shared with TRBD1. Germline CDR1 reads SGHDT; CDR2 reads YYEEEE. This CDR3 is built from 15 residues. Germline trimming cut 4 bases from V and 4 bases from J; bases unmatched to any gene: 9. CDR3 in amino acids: CASSRVGQGSYEQYF. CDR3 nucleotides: TGTGCCAGCAGCCGAGTTGGACAGGGGAGTTACGAGCAGTACTTC.

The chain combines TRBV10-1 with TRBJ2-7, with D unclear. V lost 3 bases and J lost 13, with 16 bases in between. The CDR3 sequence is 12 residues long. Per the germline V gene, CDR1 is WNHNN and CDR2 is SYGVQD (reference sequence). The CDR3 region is CASSEGQALLYF. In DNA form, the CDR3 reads TGCGCCAGCAGTGAAGGGCAGGCCTTACTATACTTC.

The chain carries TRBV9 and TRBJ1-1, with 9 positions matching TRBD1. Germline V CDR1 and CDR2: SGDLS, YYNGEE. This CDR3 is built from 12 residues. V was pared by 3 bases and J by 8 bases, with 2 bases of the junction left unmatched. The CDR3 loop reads CASSAGQGEAFF. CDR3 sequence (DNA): TGTGCCAGCAGCGCGGGACAGGGAGAAGCTTTCTTT.

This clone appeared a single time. The CDR3 DNA sequence: TGTGCCAGCAGCGGACAGGAGTCCTACGAGCAGTACTTC. This encodes CASSGQESYEQYF. The chain uses TRBV6-6 and TRBJ2-7; 7 nucleotides align to TRBD1. The CDR3 extends over 13 amino acids. Germline V gene lookup returns CDR1 MNHNY and CDR2 SVGAGI (reference sequence). J gave up 1 base and V 6 bases, and 3 bases lay outside the gene matches.

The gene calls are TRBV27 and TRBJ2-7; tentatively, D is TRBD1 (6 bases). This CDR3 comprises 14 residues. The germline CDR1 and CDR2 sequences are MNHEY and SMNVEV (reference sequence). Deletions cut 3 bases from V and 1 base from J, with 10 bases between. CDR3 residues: CASSLTGLSYEQYF. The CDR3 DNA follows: TGTGCCAGCAGTTTGACAGGTCTATCCTACGAGCAGTACTTC.

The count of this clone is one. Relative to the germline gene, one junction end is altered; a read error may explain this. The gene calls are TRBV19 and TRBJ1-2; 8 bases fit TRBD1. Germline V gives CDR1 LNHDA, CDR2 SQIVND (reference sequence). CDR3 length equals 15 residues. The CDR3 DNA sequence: TGTGCCAGTAGTATAGAAAGCTGGGACAGGAACGAGGTGGCCTTC. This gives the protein CASSIESWDRNEVAF.

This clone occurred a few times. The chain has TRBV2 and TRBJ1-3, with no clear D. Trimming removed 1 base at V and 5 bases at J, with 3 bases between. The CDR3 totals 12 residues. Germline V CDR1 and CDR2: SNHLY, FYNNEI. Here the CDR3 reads CASSEGRNTIYF. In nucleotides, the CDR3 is TGTGCCAGCAGTGAAGGAAGAAACACCATATATTTT. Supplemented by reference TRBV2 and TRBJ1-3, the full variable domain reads EPEVTQTPSHQVTQMGQEVILRCVPISNHLYFYWYRQILGQKVEFLVSFYNNEISEKSEIFDDQFSVERPDGSNFTLKIRSTKLEDSAMYFCASSEGRNTIYFGEGSWLTVV.

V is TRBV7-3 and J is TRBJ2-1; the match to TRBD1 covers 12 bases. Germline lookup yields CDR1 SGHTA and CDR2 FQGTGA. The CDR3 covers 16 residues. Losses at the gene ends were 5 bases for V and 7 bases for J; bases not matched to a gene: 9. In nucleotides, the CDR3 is TGTGCCAGCAGCGTAGCCCCGGGACAGGGGGCAAATGAGCAGTTCTTC. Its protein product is CASSVAPGQGANEQFF.

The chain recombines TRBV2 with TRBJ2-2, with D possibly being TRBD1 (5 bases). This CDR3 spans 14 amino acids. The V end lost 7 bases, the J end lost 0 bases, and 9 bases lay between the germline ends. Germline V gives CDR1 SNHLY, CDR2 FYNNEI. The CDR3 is CASTGRANTGELFF. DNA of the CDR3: TGTGCCAGCACGGGCAGGGCGAACACCGGGGAGCTGTTTTTT.

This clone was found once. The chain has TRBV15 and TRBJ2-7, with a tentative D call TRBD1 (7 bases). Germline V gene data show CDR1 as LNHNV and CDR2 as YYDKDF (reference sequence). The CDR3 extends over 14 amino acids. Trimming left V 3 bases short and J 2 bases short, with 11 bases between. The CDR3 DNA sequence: TGTGCCACCAGCAGGGGGGGACAGACCTACGAGCAGTACTTC. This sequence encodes CATSRGGQTYEQYF.

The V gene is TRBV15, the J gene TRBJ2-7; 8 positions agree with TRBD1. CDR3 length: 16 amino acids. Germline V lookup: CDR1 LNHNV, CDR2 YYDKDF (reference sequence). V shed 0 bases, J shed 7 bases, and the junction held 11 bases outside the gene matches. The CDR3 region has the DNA TGTGCCACCAGCAGAGATGTCCCCAGGGGGCTTGGGGAGCAGTACTTC. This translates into CATSRDVPRGLGEQYF.

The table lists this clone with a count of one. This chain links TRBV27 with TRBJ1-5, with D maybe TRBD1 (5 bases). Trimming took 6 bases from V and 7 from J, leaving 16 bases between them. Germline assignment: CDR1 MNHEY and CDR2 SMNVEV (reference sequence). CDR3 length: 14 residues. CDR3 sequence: CASRQEGSGQPQHF. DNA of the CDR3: TGTGCCAGCAGGCAGGAGGGGTCGGGACAGCCCCAGCATTTT.

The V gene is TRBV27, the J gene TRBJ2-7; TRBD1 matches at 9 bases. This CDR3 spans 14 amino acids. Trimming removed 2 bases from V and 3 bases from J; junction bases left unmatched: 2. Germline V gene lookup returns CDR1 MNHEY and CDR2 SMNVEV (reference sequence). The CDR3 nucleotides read TGTGCCAGCAGTTTACTGGGACAGGGCTACGAGCAGTACTTC. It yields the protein CASSLLGQGYEQYF.